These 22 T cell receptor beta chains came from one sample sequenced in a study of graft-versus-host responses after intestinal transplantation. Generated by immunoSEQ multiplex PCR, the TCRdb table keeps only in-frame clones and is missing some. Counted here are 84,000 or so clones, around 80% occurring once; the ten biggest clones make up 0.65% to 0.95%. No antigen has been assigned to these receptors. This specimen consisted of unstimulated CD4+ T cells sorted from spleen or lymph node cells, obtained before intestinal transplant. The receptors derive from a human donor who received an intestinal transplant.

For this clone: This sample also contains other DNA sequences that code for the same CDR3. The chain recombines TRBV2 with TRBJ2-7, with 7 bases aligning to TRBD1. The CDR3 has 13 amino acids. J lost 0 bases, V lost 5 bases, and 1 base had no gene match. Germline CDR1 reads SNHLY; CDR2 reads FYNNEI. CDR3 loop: CASSRDSSYEQYF. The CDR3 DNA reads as TGTGCCAGCAGTCGGGACAGCTCCTACGAGCAGTACTTC.

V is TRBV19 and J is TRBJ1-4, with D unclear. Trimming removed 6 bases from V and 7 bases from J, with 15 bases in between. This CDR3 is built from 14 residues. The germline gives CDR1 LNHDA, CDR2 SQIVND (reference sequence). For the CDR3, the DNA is TGTGCCAGTAGCCGGACCGGGAATGGTGAAAAACTGTTTTTT. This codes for CASSRTGNGEKLFF.

CDR3 DNA sequence: TGTGCCAGCAGCGGATCGACAGGGGGCACTCCTGAAGCTTTCTTT. Translation gives CASSGSTGGTPEAFF. The J gene is TRBJ1-1, the V gene TRBV5-6; 10 bases are a match to TRBD1. The CDR3 is 15 amino acids. The germline V gene has CDR1 SGHDT and CDR2 YYEEEE. V trimming: 4 bases; J trimming: 6 bases; junction bases outside the gene matches: 9.

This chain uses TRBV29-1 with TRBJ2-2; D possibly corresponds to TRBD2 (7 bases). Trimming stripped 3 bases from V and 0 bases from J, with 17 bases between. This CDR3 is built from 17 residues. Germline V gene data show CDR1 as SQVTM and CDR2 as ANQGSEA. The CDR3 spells CSVEGDRRGPNTGELFF. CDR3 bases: TGCAGCGTTGAGGGGGATAGGCGGGGGCCGAACACCGGGGAGCTGTTTTTT.

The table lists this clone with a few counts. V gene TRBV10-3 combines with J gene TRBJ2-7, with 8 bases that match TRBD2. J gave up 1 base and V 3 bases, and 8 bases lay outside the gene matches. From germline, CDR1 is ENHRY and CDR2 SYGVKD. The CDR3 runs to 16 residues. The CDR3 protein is CAISDLSGGSSYEQYF. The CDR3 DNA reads TGTGCCATCAGTGATCTTTCGGGGGGGAGTTCCTACGAGCAGTACTTC.

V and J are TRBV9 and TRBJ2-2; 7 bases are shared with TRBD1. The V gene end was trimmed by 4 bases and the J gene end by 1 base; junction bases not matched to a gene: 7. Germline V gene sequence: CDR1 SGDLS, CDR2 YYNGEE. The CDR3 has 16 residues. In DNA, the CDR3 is TGTGCCAGCAGCCCACGGACAGGATGGAACACCGGGGAGCTGTTTTTT. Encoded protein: CASSPRTGWNTGELFF.

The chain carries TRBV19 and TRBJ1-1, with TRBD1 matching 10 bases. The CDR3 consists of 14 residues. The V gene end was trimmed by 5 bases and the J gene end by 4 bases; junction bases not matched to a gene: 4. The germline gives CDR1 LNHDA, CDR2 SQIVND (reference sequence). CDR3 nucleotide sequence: TGTGCCAGTAGTCGCCGGACAGGGGGCACTGAAGCTTTCTTT. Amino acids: CASSRRTGGTEAFF.

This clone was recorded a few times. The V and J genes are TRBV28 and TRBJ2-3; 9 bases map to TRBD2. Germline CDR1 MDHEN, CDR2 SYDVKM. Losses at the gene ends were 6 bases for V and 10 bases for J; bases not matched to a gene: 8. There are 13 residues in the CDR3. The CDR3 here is CASRGGGASAQYF. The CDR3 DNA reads TGTGCCAGCAGGGGCGGGGGGGCCTCCGCGCAGTATTTT. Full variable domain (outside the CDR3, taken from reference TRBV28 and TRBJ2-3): DVKVTQSSRYLVKRTGEKVFLECVQDMDHENMFWYRQDPGLGLRLIYFSYDVKMKEKGDIPEGYSVSREKKERFSLILESASTNQTSMYLCASRGGGASAQYFGPGTRLTVL.

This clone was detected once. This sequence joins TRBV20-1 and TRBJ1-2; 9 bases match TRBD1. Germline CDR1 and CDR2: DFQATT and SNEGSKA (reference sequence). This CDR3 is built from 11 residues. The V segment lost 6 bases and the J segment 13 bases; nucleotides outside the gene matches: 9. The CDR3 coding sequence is TGCAGTGCCCGTCGAGGGACAGGGAGCACCTTC. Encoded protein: CSARRGTGSTF.

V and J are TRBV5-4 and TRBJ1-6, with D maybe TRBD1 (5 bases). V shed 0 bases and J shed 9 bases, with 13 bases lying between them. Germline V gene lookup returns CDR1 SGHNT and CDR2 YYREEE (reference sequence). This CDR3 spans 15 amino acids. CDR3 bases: TGTGCCAGCAGCTTGGGGCAGGGCGGTGGTTCACCCCTCCACTTT. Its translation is CASSLGQGGGSPLHF.

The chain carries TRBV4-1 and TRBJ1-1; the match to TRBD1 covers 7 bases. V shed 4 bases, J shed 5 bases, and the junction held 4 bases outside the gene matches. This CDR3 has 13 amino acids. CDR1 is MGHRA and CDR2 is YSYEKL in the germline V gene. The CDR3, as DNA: TGCGCCAGCAGCCGACAGGGAAAAACTGAAGCTTTCTTT. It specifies CASSRQGKTEAFF.

CDR3 DNA sequence: TGTGCCAGCAGCGCCCTAGCGGGGGAGACCCCCTCCTACGAGCAGTACTTC. It specifies CASSALAGETPSYEQYF. The chain carries TRBV21-1 and TRBJ2-7; the D call TRBD2 from the table was never checked on the DNA. TRBV21-1 is an annotated pseudogene. The CDR3 loop spans 17 amino acids.

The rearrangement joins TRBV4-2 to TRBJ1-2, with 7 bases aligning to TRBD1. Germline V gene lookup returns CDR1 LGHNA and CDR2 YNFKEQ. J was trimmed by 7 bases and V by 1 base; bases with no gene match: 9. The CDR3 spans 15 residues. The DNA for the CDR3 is TGTGCCAGCAGCCAAGTTGGAGAAGGGGGCTCTGGCTACACCTTC. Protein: CASSQVGEGGSGYTF.

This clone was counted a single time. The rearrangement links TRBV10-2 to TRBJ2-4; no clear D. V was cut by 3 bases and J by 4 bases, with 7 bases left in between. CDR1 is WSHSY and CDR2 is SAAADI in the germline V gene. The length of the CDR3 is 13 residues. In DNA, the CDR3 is TGCGCCAGCAGTGAATCCTCGAAAAACATTCAGTACTTC. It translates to CASSESSKNIQYF.

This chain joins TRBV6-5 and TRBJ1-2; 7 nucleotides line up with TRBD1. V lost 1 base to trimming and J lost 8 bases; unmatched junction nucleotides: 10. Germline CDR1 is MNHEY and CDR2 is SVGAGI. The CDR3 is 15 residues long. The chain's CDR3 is CASSYYPGQSYGYTF. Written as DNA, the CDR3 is TGTGCCAGCAGTTACTACCCGGGACAGAGTTACGGCTACACCTTC.

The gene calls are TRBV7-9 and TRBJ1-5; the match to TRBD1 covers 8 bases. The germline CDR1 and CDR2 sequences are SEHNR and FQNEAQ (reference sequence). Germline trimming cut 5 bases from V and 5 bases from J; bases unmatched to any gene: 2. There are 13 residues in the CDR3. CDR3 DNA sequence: TGTGCCAGCAGCGCACAGGGGGATCAGCCCCAGCATTTT. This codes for CASSAQGDQPQHF.

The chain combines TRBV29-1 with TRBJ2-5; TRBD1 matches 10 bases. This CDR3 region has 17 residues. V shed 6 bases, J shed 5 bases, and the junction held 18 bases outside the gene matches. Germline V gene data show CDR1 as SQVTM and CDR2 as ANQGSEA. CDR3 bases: TGCAGCGTCGAAATAACAGGGACAGGGGCCGGGCCCGAGACCCAGTACTTC. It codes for CSVEITGTGAGPETQYF. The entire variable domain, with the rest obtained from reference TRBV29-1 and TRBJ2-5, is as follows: SAVISQKPSRDICQRGTSLTIQCQVDSQVTMMFWYRQQPGQSLTLIATANQGSEATYESGFVIDKFPISRPNLTFSTLTVSNMSPEDSSIYLCSVEITGTGAGPETQYFGPGTRLLVL.

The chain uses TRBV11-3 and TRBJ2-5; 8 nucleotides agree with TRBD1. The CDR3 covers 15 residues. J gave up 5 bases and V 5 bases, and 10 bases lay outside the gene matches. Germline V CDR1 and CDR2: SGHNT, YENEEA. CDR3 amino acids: CASSRRTGKGETQYF. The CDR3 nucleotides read TGTGCCAGCAGCCGTCGGACAGGGAAGGGGGAGACCCAGTACTTC.

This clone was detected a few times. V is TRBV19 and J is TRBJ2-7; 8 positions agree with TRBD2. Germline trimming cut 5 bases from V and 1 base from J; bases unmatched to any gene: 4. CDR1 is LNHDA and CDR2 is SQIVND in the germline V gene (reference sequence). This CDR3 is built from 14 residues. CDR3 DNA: TGTGCCAGTAGTTCAGTAGCGGGATCCTACGAGCAGTACTTC. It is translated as CASSSVAGSYEQYF.

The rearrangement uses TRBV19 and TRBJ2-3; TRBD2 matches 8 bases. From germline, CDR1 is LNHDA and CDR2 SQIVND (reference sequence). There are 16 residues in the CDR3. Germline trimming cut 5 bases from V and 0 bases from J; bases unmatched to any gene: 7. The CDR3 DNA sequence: TGTGCCAGTAGTCCCAGACTAGCGAAGAGCACAGATACGCAGTATTTT. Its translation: CASSPRLAKSTDTQYF.

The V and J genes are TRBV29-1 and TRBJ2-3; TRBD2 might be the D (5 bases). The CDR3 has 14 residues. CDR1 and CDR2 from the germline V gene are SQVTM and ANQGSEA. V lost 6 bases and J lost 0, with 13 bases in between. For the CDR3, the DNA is TGCAGCGTGGGTGGAGTAGCGAGCACAGATACGCAGTATTTT. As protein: CSVGGVASTDTQYF.

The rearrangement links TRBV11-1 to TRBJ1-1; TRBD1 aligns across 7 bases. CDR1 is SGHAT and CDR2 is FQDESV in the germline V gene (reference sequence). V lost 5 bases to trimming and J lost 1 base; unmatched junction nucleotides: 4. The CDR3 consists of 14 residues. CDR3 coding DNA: TGTGCCAGCAGCCTCCGACAGGGGAACACTGAAGCTTTCTTT. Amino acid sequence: CASSLRQGNTEAFF. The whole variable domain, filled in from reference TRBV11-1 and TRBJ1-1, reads EAEVAQSPRYKITEKSQAVAFWCDPISGHATLYWYRQILGQGPELLVQFQDESVVDDSQLPKDRFSAERLKGVDSTLKIQPAELGDSAMYLCASSLRQGNTEAFFGQGTRLTVV.